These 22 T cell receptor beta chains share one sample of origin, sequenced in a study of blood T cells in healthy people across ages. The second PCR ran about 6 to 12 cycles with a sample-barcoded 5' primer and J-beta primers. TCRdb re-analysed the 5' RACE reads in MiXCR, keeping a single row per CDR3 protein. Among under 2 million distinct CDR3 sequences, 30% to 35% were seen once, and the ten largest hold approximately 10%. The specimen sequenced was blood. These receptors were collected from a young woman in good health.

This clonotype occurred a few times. In nucleotides, the CDR3 is TGTGCCAGCATCAGGACAGGGCCCACAGATACGCAGTATTTT. It encodes CASIRTGPTDTQYF. This chain links TRBV2 with TRBJ2-3, with 8 nucleotides matching TRBD1. Germline V lookup: CDR1 SNHLY, CDR2 FYNNEI. Trimming cost V 7 bases and J 2 bases; bases outside gene matches: 5. The CDR3 loop spans 14 amino acids. Full variable domain (outside the CDR3, taken from reference TRBV2 and TRBJ2-3): EPEVTQTPSHQVTQMGQEVILRCVPISNHLYFYWYRQILGQKVEFLVSFYNNEISEKSEIFDDQFSVERPDGSNFTLKIRSTKLEDSAMYFCASIRTGPTDTQYFGPGTRLTVL.

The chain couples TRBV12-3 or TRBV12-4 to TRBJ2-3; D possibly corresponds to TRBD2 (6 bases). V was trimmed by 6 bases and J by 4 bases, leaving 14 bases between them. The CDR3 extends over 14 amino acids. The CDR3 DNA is TGTGCCAGCAGGTCACGAGCTAGCGCAGATACGCAGTATTTT. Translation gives CASRSRASADTQYF.

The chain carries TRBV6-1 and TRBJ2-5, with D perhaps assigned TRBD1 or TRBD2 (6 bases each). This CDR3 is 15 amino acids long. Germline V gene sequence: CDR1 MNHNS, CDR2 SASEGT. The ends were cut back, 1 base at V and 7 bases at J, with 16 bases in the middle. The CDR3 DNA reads TGTGCCAGCAGTGAAGTGGGGGGCTCGGCGCGGACCCAGTACTTC. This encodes CASSEVGGSARTQYF.

CDR3 DNA sequence: TGCGCCAGCAGCCAACCCCTCCAAGGTCCCCACAATGAGCAGTTCTTC. Its translation is CASSQPLQGPHNEQFF. The chain employs TRBV4-1 and TRBJ2-1; D gene ambiguous. Looked up from germline, CDR1 is MGHRA and CDR2 is YSYEKL. The CDR3 has 16 amino acids. Trimming pared 2 bases from V and 5 bases from J, leaving 16 bases between.

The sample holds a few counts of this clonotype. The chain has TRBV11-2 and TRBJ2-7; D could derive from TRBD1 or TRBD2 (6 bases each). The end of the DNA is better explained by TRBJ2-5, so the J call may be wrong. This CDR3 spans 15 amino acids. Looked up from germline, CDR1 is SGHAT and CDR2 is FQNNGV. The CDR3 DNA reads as TGTGCCAGCAGCTCACCCCGGGGGCGGTTAGAGACCCAGTACTTC. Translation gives CASSSPRGRLETQYF.

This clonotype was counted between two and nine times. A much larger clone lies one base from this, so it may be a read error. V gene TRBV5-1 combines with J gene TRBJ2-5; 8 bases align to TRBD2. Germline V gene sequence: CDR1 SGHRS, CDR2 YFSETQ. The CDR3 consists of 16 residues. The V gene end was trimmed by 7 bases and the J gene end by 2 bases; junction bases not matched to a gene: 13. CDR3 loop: CASGSRGGRVQETQYF. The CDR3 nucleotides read TGCGCCAGCGGCTCCCGGGGGGGGCGCGTTCAAGAGACCCAGTACTTC.

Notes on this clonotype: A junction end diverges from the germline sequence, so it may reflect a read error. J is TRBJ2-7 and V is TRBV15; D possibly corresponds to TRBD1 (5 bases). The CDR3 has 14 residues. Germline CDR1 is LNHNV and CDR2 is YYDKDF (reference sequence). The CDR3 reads CATSTTEGTYEQYF. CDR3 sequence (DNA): TGTGCCACCAGCACGACAGAAGGCACCTATGAGCAGTACTTC.

The CDR3 DNA is TGTGCCAGCAGTGAAGCGCTAGCGGCAGGCTACAATGAGCAGTTCTTC. This encodes CASSEALAAGYNEQFF. The chain combines TRBV2 with TRBJ2-1, with 7 bases identical to TRBD2. Trimming at V came to 0 bases and at J to 3 bases, leaving 5 bases not matched to a gene. Germline V CDR1 and CDR2: SNHLY, FYNNEI. This CDR3 spans 16 amino acids.

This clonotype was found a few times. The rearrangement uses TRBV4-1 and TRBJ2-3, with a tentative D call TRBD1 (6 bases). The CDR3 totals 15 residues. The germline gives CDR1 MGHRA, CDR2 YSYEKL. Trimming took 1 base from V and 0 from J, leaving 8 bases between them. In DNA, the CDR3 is TGCGCCAGCAGCCAAGTGGGGGCAAGCACAGATACGCAGTATTTT. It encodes CASSQVGASTDTQYF.

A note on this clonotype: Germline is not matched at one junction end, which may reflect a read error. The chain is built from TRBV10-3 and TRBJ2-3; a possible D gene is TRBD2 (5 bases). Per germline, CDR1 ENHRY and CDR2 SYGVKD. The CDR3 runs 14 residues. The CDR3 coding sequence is TGTACCATCAGTGGAGAGGGCCCCTCGGATACGCAGTATTTT. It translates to CTISGEGPSDTQYF.

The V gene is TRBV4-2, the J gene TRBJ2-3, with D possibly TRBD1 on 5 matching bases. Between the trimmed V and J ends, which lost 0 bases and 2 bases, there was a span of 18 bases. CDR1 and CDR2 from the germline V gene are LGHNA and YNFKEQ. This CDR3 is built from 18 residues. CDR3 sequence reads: CASSQDSLGQGPTDTQYF. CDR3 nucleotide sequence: TGTGCCAGCAGCCAAGATTCCCTAGGACAAGGCCCCACAGATACGCAGTATTTT.

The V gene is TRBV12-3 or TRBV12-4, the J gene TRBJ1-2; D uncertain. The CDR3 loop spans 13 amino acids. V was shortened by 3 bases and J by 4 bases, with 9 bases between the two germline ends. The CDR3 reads CASSFRRLYGYTF. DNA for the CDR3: TGTGCCAGCAGTTTTAGGCGGCTCTATGGCTACACCTTC.

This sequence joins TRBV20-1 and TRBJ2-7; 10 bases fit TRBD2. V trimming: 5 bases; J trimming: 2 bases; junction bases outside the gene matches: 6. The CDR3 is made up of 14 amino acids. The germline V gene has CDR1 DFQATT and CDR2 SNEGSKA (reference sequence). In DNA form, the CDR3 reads TGCAGTGCTGCCCTAGCGGGGGCCACCTACGAGCAGTACTTC. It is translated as CSAALAGATYEQYF.

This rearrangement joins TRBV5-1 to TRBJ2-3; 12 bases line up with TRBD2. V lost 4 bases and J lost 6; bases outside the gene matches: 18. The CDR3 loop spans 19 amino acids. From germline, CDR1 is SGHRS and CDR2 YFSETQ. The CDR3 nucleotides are TGCGCCAGCAGCCCTGAAGGAGGGACTAGCGGGCAGAGTAGGGATACGCAGTATTTT. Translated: CASSPEGGTSGQSRDTQYF.

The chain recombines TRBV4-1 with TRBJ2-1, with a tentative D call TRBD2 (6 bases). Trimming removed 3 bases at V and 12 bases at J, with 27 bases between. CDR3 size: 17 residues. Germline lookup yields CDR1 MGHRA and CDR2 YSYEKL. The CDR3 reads CASSQTMAGSAMSGQFF. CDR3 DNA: TGCGCCAGCAGCCAGACAATGGCGGGATCGGCGATGAGTGGGCAGTTCTTC.

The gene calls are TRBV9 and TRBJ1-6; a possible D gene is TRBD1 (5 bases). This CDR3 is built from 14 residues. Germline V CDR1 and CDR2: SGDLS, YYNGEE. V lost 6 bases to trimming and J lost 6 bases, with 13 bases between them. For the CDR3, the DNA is TGTGCCAGCAACGAGGGTGGGGGTAATTCACCCCTCCACTTT. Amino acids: CASNEGGGNSPLHF.

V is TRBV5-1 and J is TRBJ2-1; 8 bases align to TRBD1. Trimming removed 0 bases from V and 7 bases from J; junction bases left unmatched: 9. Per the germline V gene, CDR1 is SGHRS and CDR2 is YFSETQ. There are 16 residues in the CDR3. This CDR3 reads CASSLAPQGALNEQFF. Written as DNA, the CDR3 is TGCGCCAGCAGCTTGGCCCCCCAGGGGGCCTTAAATGAGCAGTTCTTC.

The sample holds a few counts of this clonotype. CDR3 nucleotides: TGTGCCAGCAGCCCCTTAGCGGGGGGGGTATACAATGAGCAGTTCTTC. Protein sequence: CASSPLAGGVYNEQFF. This rearrangement joins TRBV3-1 to TRBJ2-1; TRBD2 matches at 11 bases. With 4 bases clipped from V and 4 bases from J, the junction kept 6 bases outside the gene matches. Per the germline V gene, CDR1 is LGHDT and CDR2 is YNNKEL (reference sequence). This CDR3 spans 16 amino acids.

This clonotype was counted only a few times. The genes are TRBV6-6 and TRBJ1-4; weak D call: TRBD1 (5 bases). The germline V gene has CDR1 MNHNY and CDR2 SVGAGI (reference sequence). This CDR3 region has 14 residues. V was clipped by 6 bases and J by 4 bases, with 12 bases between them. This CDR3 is CASSPLGDNEKLFF. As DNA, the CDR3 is TGTGCCAGCAGCCCCCTAGGGGATAATGAAAAACTGTTTTTT.

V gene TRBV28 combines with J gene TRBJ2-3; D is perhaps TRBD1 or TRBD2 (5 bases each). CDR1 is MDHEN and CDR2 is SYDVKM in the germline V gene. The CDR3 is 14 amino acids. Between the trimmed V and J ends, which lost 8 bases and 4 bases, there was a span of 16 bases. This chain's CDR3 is CASRPGPLPDTQYF. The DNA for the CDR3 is TGTGCCAGCCGACCGGGACCTCTCCCAGATACGCAGTATTTT.

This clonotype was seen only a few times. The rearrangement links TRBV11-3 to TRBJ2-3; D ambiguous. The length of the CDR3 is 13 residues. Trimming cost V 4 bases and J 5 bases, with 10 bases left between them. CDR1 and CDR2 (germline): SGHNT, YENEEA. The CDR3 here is CASSSLTEDTQYF. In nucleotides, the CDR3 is TGTGCCAGCAGCTCCCTGACGGAAGATACGCAGTATTTT.

The CDR3 loop is CASRPSGQYYEQFF. The CDR3 coding sequence is TGTGCCAGCAGGCCGTCGGGACAGTACTATGAGCAGTTCTTC. This chain connects TRBV14 to TRBJ2-1; 7 positions agree with TRBD1. Germline-derived CDR1 and CDR2 are SGHDN and FVKESK. Unmatched junction bases numbered 10, after V lost 6 bases and J lost 8 bases. The CDR3 extends over 14 amino acids.